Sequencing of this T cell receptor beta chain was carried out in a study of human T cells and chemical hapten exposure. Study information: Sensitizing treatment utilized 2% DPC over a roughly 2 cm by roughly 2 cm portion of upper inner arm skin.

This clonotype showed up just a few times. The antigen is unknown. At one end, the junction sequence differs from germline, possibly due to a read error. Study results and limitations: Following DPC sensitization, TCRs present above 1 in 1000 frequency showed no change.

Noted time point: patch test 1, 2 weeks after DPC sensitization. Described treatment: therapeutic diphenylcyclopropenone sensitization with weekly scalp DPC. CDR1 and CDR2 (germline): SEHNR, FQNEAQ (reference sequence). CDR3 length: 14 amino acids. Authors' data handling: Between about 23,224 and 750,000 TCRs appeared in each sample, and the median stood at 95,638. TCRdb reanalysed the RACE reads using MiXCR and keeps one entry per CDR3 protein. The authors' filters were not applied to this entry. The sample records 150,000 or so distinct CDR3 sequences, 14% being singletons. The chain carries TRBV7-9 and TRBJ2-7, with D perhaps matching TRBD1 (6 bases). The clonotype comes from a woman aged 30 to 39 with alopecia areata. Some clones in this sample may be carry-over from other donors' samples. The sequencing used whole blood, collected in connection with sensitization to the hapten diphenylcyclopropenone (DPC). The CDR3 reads CASSLDGTSHEQYF. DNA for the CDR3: TGTGCCAGCAGTTTAGATGGGACATCCCACGAGCAGTACTTC.